The rows below give T cell receptor beta chains drawn from one sample of a study of T cells after yellow fever vaccination. TCRdb ran MiXCR on the 5' RACE reads and lists one entry per CDR3 protein. Among 450,000 to 550,000 distinct CDR3 sequences, roughly a fifth were seen once, and the ten largest hold more than 13%. The specimen was PBMCs, collected 15 days after the yellow fever booster vaccination. The receptors were gathered from a man between 25 and 39 years old who received the YFV17D yellow fever vaccine. Both conserved end residues are trimmed from each CDR3. Fields, in order: J gene, V gene, CDR3 protein.

j_gene: TRBJ2-1; v_gene: TRBV29-1; CDR3aa: SVEGDPGQGNNEQF
j_gene: TRBJ2-1; v_gene: TRBV5-1; CDR3aa: ASTWTGERGNEQF
j_gene: TRBJ1-4; v_gene: TRBV15; CDR3aa: ATSRLIGGGNEKLF
j_gene: TRBJ2-3; v_gene: TRBV20-1; CDR3aa: SLPLAGEDTQY
j_gene: TRBJ2-1; v_gene: TRBV7-9; CDR3aa: ASSFDRRSNEQF
j_gene: TRBJ2-7; v_gene: TRBV14; CDR3aa: ASSHRRDYEQY
j_gene: TRBJ2-1; v_gene: TRBV27; CDR3aa: ASSLSVLAGGYNEQF
j_gene: TRBJ2-7; v_gene: TRBV23-1; CDR3aa: ASNQSQGSSYEQY
j_gene: TRBJ2-5; v_gene: TRBV20-1; CDR3aa: SASGGSWGETQY
j_gene: TRBJ2-1; v_gene: TRBV2; CDR3aa: ASSMGQGRGHEQF
j_gene: TRBJ1-5; v_gene: TRBV7-2; CDR3aa: ASTAGVPDQPQH
j_gene: TRBJ2-1; v_gene: TRBV11-2; CDR3aa: ASSHSGSLPNEQF
j_gene: TRBJ2-5; v_gene: TRBV20-1; CDR3aa: SAVSLEETQY
j_gene: TRBJ1-1; v_gene: TRBV27; CDR3aa: ASSLTPGRLKEAF
j_gene: TRBJ2-1; v_gene: TRBV7-9; CDR3aa: ASSFPPNEQF
j_gene: TRBJ2-7; v_gene: TRBV4-3; CDR3aa: ASSQAGDRTSVQY
j_gene: TRBJ2-7; v_gene: TRBV5-4; CDR3aa: ASSPGPGAYEQY
j_gene: TRBJ2-1; v_gene: TRBV12-3/TRBV12-4; CDR3aa: ASSLVGGAGSGRVL
j_gene: TRBJ1-1; v_gene: TRBV12-3/TRBV12-4; CDR3aa: ASSPRDRGSAEAF
j_gene: TRBJ2-7; v_gene: TRBV20-1; CDR3aa: SARDRGTGAYEQY
j_gene: TRBJ1-5; v_gene: TRBV20-1; CDR3aa: SAGQPQH
j_gene: TRBJ2-3; v_gene: TRBV20-1; CDR3aa: SASGAGGPVDTQY
j_gene: TRBJ2-7; v_gene: TRBV29-1; CDR3aa: SAGTGVGEQY
j_gene: TRBJ2-5; v_gene: TRBV10-1; CDR3aa: ASSGQGAETQY
j_gene: TRBJ1-1; v_gene: TRBV10-3; CDR3aa: AITKKVGGSGAEAF
j_gene: TRBJ2-7; v_gene: TRBV4-2; CDR3aa: ASRPGTSGPYEQY
j_gene: TRBJ2-1; v_gene: TRBV3-1; CDR3aa: ASSQSRASNEQF
j_gene: TRBJ2-1; v_gene: TRBV19; CDR3aa: ASSTGRGIHYNEQF
j_gene: TRBJ2-1; v_gene: TRBV4-2; CDR3aa: ASSQEGATLNEQF
j_gene: TRBJ2-6; v_gene: TRBV18; CDR3aa: ASSLLEGGANVLT
j_gene: TRBJ2-1; v_gene: TRBV7-9; CDR3aa: ASRGLAAINEQF
j_gene: TRBJ2-3; v_gene: TRBV15; CDR3aa: ATSRTGTGTTDTQY
j_gene: TRBJ2-3; v_gene: TRBV5-1; CDR3aa: ASSLASGLTDTQY
j_gene: TRBJ2-2; v_gene: TRBV12-3/TRBV12-4; CDR3aa: ASSFVGTGELF
j_gene: TRBJ2-7; v_gene: TRBV6-2/TRBV6-3; CDR3aa: ASRRLHLEQY
j_gene: TRBJ2-1; v_gene: TRBV20-1; CDR3aa: SASLAGTSSYNEQF
j_gene: TRBJ1-1; v_gene: TRBV4-1; CDR3aa: ASSQDIKVNTEAF
j_gene: TRBJ2-1; v_gene: TRBV29-1; CDR3aa: SVLAGGYYNEQF
j_gene: TRBJ1-1; v_gene: TRBV5-1; CDR3aa: ASSLGTGALDTEAF
j_gene: TRBJ2-3; v_gene: TRBV10-3; CDR3aa: AIRADTPYGQY
j_gene: TRBJ1-1; v_gene: TRBV5-1; CDR3aa: ASERDRGTEAF
j_gene: TRBJ2-7; v_gene: TRBV4-3; CDR3aa: ASSQGGGWGNEQY
j_gene: TRBJ1-1; v_gene: TRBV20-1; CDR3aa: SARDQRQIWNTEAF
j_gene: TRBJ2-1; v_gene: TRBV7-2; CDR3aa: ASSPDPYNEQF
j_gene: TRBJ2-7; v_gene: TRBV28; CDR3aa: ASMGSDTPREQY
j_gene: TRBJ2-7; v_gene: TRBV5-5; CDR3aa: ASSLTSGPSYEQY
j_gene: TRBJ2-1; v_gene: TRBV5-1; CDR3aa: ASSLFSGKGSDEQF
j_gene: TRBJ2-6; v_gene: TRBV6-6; CDR3aa: ASSTTRGVLT
j_gene: TRBJ1-5; v_gene: TRBV6-2/TRBV6-3; CDR3aa: ASTNGGPQH
j_gene: TRBJ2-5; v_gene: TRBV5-1; CDR3aa: ASSFPGAEETQY